These T cell receptor beta chains were read from a single sample in a study of early T cells in non-severe SARS-CoV-2 infection. TCRdb re-called the 5' RACE reads with MiXCR, one entry per CDR3 protein. The data show 60,000 to 65,000 distinct CDR3 sequences, about 12% seen once. The material sequenced was whole blood. These receptors came from an adult who was a healthcare worker with PCR-confirmed SARS-CoV-2 infection or an uninfected control (not recorded which). Each CDR3 is given with its conserved first and last residue. The order of the fields is CDR3 protein, CDR3 DNA, CDR3 length, D gene, V gene, clone size, J gene. The D gene is left open where the match is weak. Clone size is given for some rows only: seen once, a few or many times, or a class if the clone is expanded.

CASEGGTEAFF | TGTGCCAGCGAGGGCGGCACTGAAGCTTTCTTT | 11 | - | TRBV12-3/TRBV12-4 | few | TRBJ1-1
CASSERLGGRGYETQYF | TGTGCCAGCAGTGAACGTCTTGGGGGCCGCGGGTACGAGACCCAGTACTTC | 17 | - | TRBV6-1 | many | TRBJ2-5
CASIPTAGAGYNEQFF | TGCGCCAGCATTCCCACAGCGGGAGCGGGGTACAATGAGCAGTTCTTC | 16 | TRBD2 | TRBV5-1 | few | TRBJ2-1
CASSQRPGTGGAVGGYTF | TGTGCCAGCAGCCAAAGACCCGGGACAGGGGGCGCAGTTGGTGGCTACACCTTC | 18 | TRBD1 | TRBV11-2 | many | TRBJ1-2
CASSQGGLNGGYTF | TGTGCCAGCAGCCAGGGGGGGCTAAACGGTGGCTACACCTTC | 14 | - | TRBV3-1 | many | TRBJ1-2
CASSPNLDEGVWSGELFF | TGTGCCAGCAGCCCGAACCTAGATGAGGGAGTATGGTCCGGGGAGCTGTTTTTT | 18 | - | TRBV7-9 | - | TRBJ2-2
CSATDRNTGNNQPQHF | TGCAGTGCTACGGACCGTAATACAGGGAACAATCAGCCCCAGCATTTT | 16 | - | TRBV20-1 | few | TRBJ1-5
CSADPGLRTDTQYF | TGCAGTGCTGACCCGGGACTGCGCACAGATACGCAGTATTTT | 14 | - | TRBV20-1 | medium-sized | TRBJ2-3
CASNAGQETQYF | TGTGCCAGCAATGCGGGCCAAGAGACCCAGTACTTC | 12 | - | TRBV11-2 | - | TRBJ2-5
CSVTQGRGEAFF | TGCAGCGTAACACAGGGGCGAGGTGAAGCTTTCTTT | 12 | TRBD1 | TRBV29-1 | many | TRBJ1-1
CATTGQGDTGELFF | TGTGCCACCACCGGACAGGGAGACACCGGGGAGCTGTTTTTT | 14 | TRBD1 | TRBV24-1 | many | TRBJ2-2
CASIGLAGDRTGELFF | TGTGCCAGCATTGGACTAGCGGGAGATCGAACCGGGGAGCTGTTTTTT | 16 | TRBD2 | TRBV6-1 | many | TRBJ2-2
CASSFSGARGTQYF | TGTGCCAGCAGTTTTTCTGGGGCACGTGGGACCCAGTACTTC | 14 | - | TRBV28 | few | TRBJ2-5
CASRTEGTDTQYF | TGCGCCAGCAGGACAGAAGGCACAGATACGCAGTATTTT | 13 | - | TRBV4-1 | - | TRBJ2-3
CASSQGGGDEKLFF | TGTGCCAGCTCGCAAGGGGGCGGAGATGAAAAACTGTTTTTT | 14 | TRBD1 | TRBV18 | - | TRBJ1-4
CASSQAGDTQYF | TGTGCCAGCAGCCAGGCAGGGGATACGCAGTATTTT | 12 | - | TRBV4-2 | many | TRBJ2-3
CASSDSPAPAGELFF | TGTGCCAGCAGTGACTCACCGGCCCCGGCCGGGGAGCTGTTTTTT | 15 | - | TRBV6-4 | - | TRBJ2-2
CASSLGTGQPQHF | TGCGCCAGCAGCTTGGGGACGGGTCAGCCCCAGCATTTT | 13 | - | TRBV5-1 | - | TRBJ1-5